These 18 T cell receptor beta chains were sequenced from one sample in a study of tumor and adjacent non-tumor tissue in lung cancer. The template was RNA from unsorted bulk tissue. A modified ARM-PCR protocol with three rounds of nested PCR amplified TCRbeta. In TCRdb, the multiplex PCR reads were re-called with MiXCR into one record per CDR3 protein. There are about 93,000 distinct CDR3 sequences in the sample; less than 80% occur only once, and 18% lies in the top ten. Sequencing used lung tumor tissue. The receptors were gathered from a man in his sixties with non-small cell lung cancer.

In its sample, this clonotype was seen many times. V gene TRBV6-5 combines with J gene TRBJ1-2, with TRBD1 matching over 7 bases. Germline lookup yields CDR1 MNHEY and CDR2 SVGAGI. The ends lost 5 bases at V and 5 bases at J; junction bases unmatched: 5. The length of the CDR3 is 13 residues. DNA of the CDR3: TGTGCCAGCAGTACGAAGACAGGGTATGGCTACACCTTC. Protein: CASSTKTGYGYTF.

The V gene is TRBV13, the J gene TRBJ2-1; D is unresolved. V was trimmed by 2 bases and J by 9 bases, leaving 17 bases between them. The CDR3 covers 15 residues. Germline values: CDR1 PRHDT, CDR2 FYEKMQ (reference sequence). The CDR3 DNA is TGTGCCAGCAGCTTACCATCGACATGGTTGGGTGAGCAGTTCTTC. Its translation: CASSLPSTWLGEQFF.

The chain employs TRBV11-2 and TRBJ2-1, with TRBD1 matching 9 bases. Germline-derived CDR1 and CDR2 are SGHAT and FQNNGV. V shed 1 base and J 6 bases; nucleotides not matched to a gene: 7. CDR3 length: 16 amino acids. The CDR3: CASSLAPTTGGNEQFF. CDR3 nucleotide sequence: TGTGCCAGCAGCTTAGCCCCGACGACAGGGGGCAATGAGCAGTTCTTC. The full variable domain, completed using reference TRBV11-2 and TRBJ2-1, is EAGVAQSPRYKIIEKRQSVAFWCNPISGHATLYWYQQILGQGPKLLIQFQNNGVVDDSQLPKDRFSAERLKGVDSTLKIQPAKLEDSAVYLCASSLAPTTGGNEQFFGPGTRLTVL.

This clonotype was seen repeatedly, ten times or more. The rearrangement joins TRBV4-2 to TRBJ2-7; TRBD2 agrees at 10 bases. The CDR3 totals 16 residues. Germline V CDR1 and CDR2: LGHNA, YNFKEQ. The ends lost 0 bases at V and 0 bases at J; junction bases unmatched: 2. CDR3: CASSQDASGSSYEQYF. CDR3 in DNA: TGTGCCAGCAGCCAAGATGCTAGCGGGAGCTCCTACGAGCAGTACTTC.

This clonotype was recorded only once. Given a much more abundant clone one base away, this may be a read error. The V call is TRBV20-1, the J call TRBJ2-1, with 10 bases that match TRBD2. The CDR3 has 14 residues. Germline V gene data show CDR1 as DFQATT and CDR2 as SNEGSKA (reference sequence). The V gene end was trimmed by 4 bases and the J gene end by 7 bases; junction bases not matched to a gene: 7. CDR3 coding DNA: TGCAGTGCTAATACGGGACTAGCGTTAAATGAGCAGTTCTTC. This gives the protein CSANTGLALNEQFF.

The rearrangement joins TRBV12-3 or TRBV12-4 to TRBJ1-4; tentative D call: TRBD1 (5 bases). This CDR3 has 13 residues. The V end lost 6 bases, the J end lost 8 bases, and 13 bases lay between the germline ends. In DNA form, the CDR3 reads TGTGCCAGCAGCCGGGACTTGAGCGAAAAACTGTTTTTT. It is translated as CASSRDLSEKLFF.

A note on this clonotype: A read error may account for a junction end that differs from germline. The chain uses TRBV28 and TRBJ2-7; 8 nucleotides agree with TRBD2. This CDR3 is built from 16 residues. Germline V CDR1 and CDR2: MDHEN, SYDVKM. The CDR3: CASGTRGRGGSYEQYF. CDR3 nucleotides: TGTGCCAGCGGAACCCGGGGCCGGGGGGGATCCTATGAGCAGTACTTC.

This chain joins TRBV28 and TRBJ2-6; D is ambiguous. Trimming removed 5 bases at V and 0 bases at J, with 14 bases between. Germline values: CDR1 MDHEN, CDR2 SYDVKM. The CDR3 sequence is 17 residues long. The CDR3 loop is CASSPRSSVSGANVLTF. The CDR3 nucleotides are TGTGCCAGCAGTCCCCGAAGTTCGGTCTCTGGGGCCAACGTCCTGACTTTC.

The chain is built from TRBV28 and TRBJ2-3; 7 nucleotides line up with TRBD1. Germline V gene sequence: CDR1 MDHEN, CDR2 SYDVKM. V was clipped by 4 bases and J by 1 base; unmatched bases: 5. This CDR3 has 15 residues. The CDR3 DNA is TGTGCCAGCAGTTCACCCGACAGGGGCACAGATACGCAGTATTTT. It is translated as CASSSPDRGTDTQYF.

The gene calls are TRBV12-3 or TRBV12-4 and TRBJ1-4; 7 bases are a match to TRBD1. The CDR3 covers 14 residues. V gave up 5 bases and J gave up 5 bases; unmatched junction bases: 5. As DNA, the CDR3 is TGTGCCAGCAGTCGACAGGGTCGAAATGAAAAACTGTTTTTT. Residues: CASSRQGRNEKLFF.

In regard to this clonotype: The junction shows a germline mismatch at one end, possibly a read error. J is TRBJ2-1 and V is TRBV6-6; D perhaps matches TRBD1 (5 bases). From germline, CDR1 is MNHNY and CDR2 SVGAGI (reference sequence). The CDR3 loop spans 14 amino acids. The CDR3 protein is CTSSCDPGRNEQFF. CDR3 bases: TGTACCAGCAGTTGCGATCCAGGGCGGAATGAGCAGTTCTTC.

Remarks on this clonotype: This clone may be a read error of a much larger clone one base away. The J gene is TRBJ1-5, the V gene TRBV28; D unclear. With 6 bases removed from V and 4 bases from J, the gap between germline ends came to 7 bases. CDR1 is MDHEN, CDR2 SYDVKM, per germline. The CDR3 extends over 12 amino acids. The CDR3 nucleotides are TGTGCCAGCAGCTGGGGAAATCAGCCCCAGCATTTT. Protein product: CASSWGNQPQHF.

This clonotype was recorded many times. The chain uses TRBV28 and TRBJ2-3; weak D call: TRBD2 (5 bases). The CDR3 has 13 amino acids. Trimming removed 3 bases at V and 3 bases at J, with 7 bases between. The germline V gene encodes CDR1 MDHEN and CDR2 SYDVKM. Here the CDR3 DNA reads TGTGCCAGCAGTTTTGGCGGGACAGATACGCAGTATTTT. Residues: CASSFGGTDTQYF.

This clonotype was seen repeatedly, ten times or more. V gene TRBV4-1 combines with J gene TRBJ2-1; D is unclear. Germline values: CDR1 MGHRA, CDR2 YSYEKL. With 0 bases removed from V and 8 bases from J, the gap between germline ends came to 5 bases. CDR3 length: 12 residues. CDR3: CASSQDLDEQFF. DNA for the CDR3: TGCGCCAGCAGCCAAGATTTGGATGAGCAGTTCTTC.

This clonotype was counted at least ten times. This chain joins TRBV28 and TRBJ2-5; the D is unclear. Germline V gene lookup returns CDR1 MDHEN and CDR2 SYDVKM. This CDR3 has 13 residues. Trimming stripped 6 bases from V and 2 bases from J, with 10 bases between. CDR3 in DNA: TGTGCCAGCAGCCTGGACGGACAAGAGACCCAGTACTTC. It codes for CASSLDGQETQYF.

Note on this clonotype: Its ends do not fully match the called genes, so a read error is possible. The gene calls are TRBV4-2 and TRBJ1-2; no definite D call. The CDR3 is 13 residues long. CDR1 and CDR2 from the germline V gene are LGHNA and YNFKEQ. Here the CDR3 DNA reads TGTGCCAACAGCCAAGATCAAGGCTATGGCCACACCTTC. Encoded protein: CANSQDQGYGHTF.

With respect to this clonotype: Since a much larger clone is just one base distant, this may be a read error. The CDR3 does not end in the conserved phenylalanine or tryptophan, so this is likely a read error. V usage is TRBV28 and J usage is TRBJ2-7; TRBD1 matches at 7 bases. Germline V gives CDR1 MDHEN, CDR2 SYDVKM. CDR3 length: 15 residues. The V segment lost 6 bases and the J segment 4 bases; nucleotides outside the gene matches: 12. CDR3 sequence: CASSSLRTGSYEQYS. CDR3 sequence (DNA): TGTGCCAGCAGCTCACTGCGGACAGGCTCTTACGAGCAGTACTCC.

As regards this clonotype: Since no conserved phenylalanine or tryptophan closes the CDR3, a read error is the likely cause. The chain is built from TRBV7-9 and TRBJ2-5; D is unclear. Germline CDR1 reads SEHNR; CDR2 reads FQNEAQ (reference sequence). This CDR3 has 12 residues. The DNA for the CDR3 is TGTGCCAGCAGTTTAGGATTAGAGACCCAGTACTTA. The encoded protein is CASSLGLETQYL.